Listed here is a single T cell receptor beta chain. The data originate from a study of blood T cell repertoires in COVID-19. The CDR3 has 14 residues. The germline gives CDR1 SEHNR, CDR2 FQNEAQ (reference sequence). The V gene lost 4 bases and the J gene lost 5 bases, with 11 bases spanning the gap. The data were produced by immunoSEQ multiplex PCR, yet TCRdb's version contains in-frame clones alone and is incomplete. The table shows 170,000 or so clones, with roughly 90% occurring only once. The V call is TRBV7-9, the J call TRBJ1-4; no clear D. The clonotype originates from a man aged 50-59 years with acute or convalescent COVID-19. Sequencing was done on a sample of peripheral blood. The CDR3 protein is CASSSGSVNEKLFF. DNA for the CDR3: TGTGCCAGCAGCTCCGGCAGCGTAAATGAAAAACTGTTTTTT.